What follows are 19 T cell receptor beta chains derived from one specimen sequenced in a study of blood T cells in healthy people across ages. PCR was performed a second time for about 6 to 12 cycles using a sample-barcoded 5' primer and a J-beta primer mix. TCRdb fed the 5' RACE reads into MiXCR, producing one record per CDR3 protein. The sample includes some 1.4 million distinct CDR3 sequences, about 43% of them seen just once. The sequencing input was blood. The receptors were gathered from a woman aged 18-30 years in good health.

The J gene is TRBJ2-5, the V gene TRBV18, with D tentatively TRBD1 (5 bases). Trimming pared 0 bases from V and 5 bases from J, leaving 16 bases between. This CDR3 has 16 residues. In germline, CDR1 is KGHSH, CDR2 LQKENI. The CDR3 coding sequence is TGTGCCAGCTCACCACCGAATAGGGGTGGTTCTGAGACCCAGTACTTC. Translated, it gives CASSPPNRGGSETQYF.

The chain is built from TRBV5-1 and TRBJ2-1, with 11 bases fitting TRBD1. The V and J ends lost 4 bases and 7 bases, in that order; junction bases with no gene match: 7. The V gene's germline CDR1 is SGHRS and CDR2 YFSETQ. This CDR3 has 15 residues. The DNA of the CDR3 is TGCGCCAGCAGCCCAGGACAGGGGGCTAGGAATGAGCAGTTCTTC. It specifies CASSPGQGARNEQFF.

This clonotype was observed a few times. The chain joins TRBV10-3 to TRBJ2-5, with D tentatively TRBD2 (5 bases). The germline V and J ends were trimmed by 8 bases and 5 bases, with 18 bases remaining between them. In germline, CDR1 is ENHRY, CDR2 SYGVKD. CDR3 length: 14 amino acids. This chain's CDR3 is CAIGDPGRVETQYF. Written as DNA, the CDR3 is TGTGCCATCGGCGATCCGGGAAGGGTCGAGACCCAGTACTTC.

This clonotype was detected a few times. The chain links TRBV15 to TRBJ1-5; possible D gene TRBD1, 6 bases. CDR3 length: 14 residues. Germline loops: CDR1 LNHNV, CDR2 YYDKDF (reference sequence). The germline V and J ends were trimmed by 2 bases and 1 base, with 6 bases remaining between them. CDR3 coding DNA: TGTGCCACCAGCAGACAGGGGAGCAATCAGCCCCAGCATTTT. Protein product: CATSRQGSNQPQHF.

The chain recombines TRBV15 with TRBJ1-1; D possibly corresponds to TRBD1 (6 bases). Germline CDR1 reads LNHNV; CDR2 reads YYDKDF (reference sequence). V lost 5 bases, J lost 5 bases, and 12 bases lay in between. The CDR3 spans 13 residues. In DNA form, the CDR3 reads TGTGCCACCAGCGGGGGGCCGGGTACTGAAGCTTTCTTT. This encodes CATSGGPGTEAFF.

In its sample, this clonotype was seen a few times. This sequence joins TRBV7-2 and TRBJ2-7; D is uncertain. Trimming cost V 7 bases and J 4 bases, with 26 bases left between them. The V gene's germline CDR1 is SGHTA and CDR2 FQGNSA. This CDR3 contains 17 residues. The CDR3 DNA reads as TGTGCCAGCACCGACACTATCCTTCGCCCAGCGTTGTACGAGCAGTACTTC. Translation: CASTDTILRPALYEQYF.

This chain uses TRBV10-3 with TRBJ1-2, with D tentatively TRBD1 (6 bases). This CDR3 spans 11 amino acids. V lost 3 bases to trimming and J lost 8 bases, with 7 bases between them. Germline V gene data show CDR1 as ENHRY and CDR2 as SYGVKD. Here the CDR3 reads CAISDTGGYTF. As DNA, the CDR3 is TGTGCCATCAGTGACACAGGGGGCTACACCTTC.

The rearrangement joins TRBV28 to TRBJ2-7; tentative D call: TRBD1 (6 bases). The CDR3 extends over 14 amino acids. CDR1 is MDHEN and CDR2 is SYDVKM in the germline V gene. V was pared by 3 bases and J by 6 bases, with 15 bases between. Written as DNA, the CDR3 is TGTGCCAGCAGTTTGAGCCAGGGGAATTTCGAGCAGTACTTC. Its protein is CASSLSQGNFEQYF.

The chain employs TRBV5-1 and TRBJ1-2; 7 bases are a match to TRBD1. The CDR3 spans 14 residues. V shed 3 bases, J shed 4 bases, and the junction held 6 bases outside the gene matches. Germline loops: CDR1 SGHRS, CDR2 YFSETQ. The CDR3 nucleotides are TGCGCCAGCAGCTGGGGTGAGGGGGCCTATGGCTACACCTTC. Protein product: CASSWGEGAYGYTF. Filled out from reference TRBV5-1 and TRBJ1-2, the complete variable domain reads KAGVTQTPRYLIKTRGQQVTLSCSPISGHRSVSWYQQTPGQGLQFLFEYFSETQRNKGNFPGRFSGRQFSNSRSEMNVSTLELGDSALYLCASSWGEGAYGYTFGSGTRLTVV.

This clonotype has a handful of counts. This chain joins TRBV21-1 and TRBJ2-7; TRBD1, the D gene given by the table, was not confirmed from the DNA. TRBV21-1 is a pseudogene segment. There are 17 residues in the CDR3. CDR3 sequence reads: CASSRHYLVTVTYEQYF. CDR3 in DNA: TGTGCCAGCAGCAGACACTACCTTGTGACAGTGACCTACGAGCAGTACTTC.

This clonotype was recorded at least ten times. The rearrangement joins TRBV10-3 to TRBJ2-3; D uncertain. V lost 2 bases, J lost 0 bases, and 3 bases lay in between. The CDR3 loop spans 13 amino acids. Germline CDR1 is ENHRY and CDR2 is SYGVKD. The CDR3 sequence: CAISEGSTDTQYF. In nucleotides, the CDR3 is TGTGCCATCAGTGAGGGAAGCACAGATACGCAGTATTTT.

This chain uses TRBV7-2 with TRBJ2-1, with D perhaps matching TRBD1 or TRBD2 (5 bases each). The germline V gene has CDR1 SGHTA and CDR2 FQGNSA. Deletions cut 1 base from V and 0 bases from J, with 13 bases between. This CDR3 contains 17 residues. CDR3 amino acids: CASSLGVGVSSYNEQFF. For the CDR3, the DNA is TGTGCCAGCAGCTTAGGGGTGGGGGTTAGCTCCTACAATGAGCAGTTCTTC.

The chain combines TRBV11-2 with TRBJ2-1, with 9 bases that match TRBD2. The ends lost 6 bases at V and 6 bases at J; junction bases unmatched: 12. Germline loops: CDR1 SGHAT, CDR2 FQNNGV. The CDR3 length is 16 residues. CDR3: CASRLTIAGDTNEQFF. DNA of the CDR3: TGTGCCAGCAGACTCACTATAGCGGGAGACACCAATGAGCAGTTCTTC.

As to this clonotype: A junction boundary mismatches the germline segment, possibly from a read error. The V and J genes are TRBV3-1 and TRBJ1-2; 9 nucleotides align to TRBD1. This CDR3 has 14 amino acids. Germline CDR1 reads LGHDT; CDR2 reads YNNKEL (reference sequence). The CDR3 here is CAGSQRDRAYGYTF. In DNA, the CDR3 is TGTGCCGGCAGCCAGAGGGACAGGGCCTATGGCTACACCTTC.

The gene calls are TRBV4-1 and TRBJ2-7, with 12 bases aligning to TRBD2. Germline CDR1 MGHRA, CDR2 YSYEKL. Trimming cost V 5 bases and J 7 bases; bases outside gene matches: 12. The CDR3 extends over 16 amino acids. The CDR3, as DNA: TGCGCCAGCAGCGAAACCCGACTAGCGGGAGACAATGAGCAGTACTTC. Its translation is CASSETRLAGDNEQYF.

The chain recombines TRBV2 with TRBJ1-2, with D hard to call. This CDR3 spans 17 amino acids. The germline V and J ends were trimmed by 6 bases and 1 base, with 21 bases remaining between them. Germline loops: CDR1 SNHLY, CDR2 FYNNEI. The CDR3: CASRPPAGRLDNYGYTF. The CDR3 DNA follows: TGTGCCAGCAGACCCCCGGCTGGGAGATTAGATAACTATGGCTACACCTTC.

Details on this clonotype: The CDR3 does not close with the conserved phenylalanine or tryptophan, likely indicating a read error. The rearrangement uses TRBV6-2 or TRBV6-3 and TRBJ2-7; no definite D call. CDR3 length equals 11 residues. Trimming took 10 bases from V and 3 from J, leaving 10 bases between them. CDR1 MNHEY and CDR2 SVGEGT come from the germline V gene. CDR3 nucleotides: TGTGCCACCTCGGAGTTCTACGAGCAGTACCTC. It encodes CATSEFYEQYL.

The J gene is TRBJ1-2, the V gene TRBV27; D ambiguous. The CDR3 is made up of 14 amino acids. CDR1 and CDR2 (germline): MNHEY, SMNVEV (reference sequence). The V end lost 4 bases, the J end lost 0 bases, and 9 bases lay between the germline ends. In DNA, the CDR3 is TGTGCCAGCAGTTCAGTCTTAGCTAACTATGGCTACACCTTC. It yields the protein CASSSVLANYGYTF.

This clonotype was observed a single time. CDR3 DNA: TGTGCCAGCAAGGCCAGGGCCCTTATGAACACTGAAGCTTTCTTT. Its translation: CASKARALMNTEAFF. The chain employs TRBV2 and TRBJ1-1, with TRBD1 as a possible D gene (5 bases). With 7 bases removed from V and 0 bases from J, the gap between germline ends came to 15 bases. Germline CDR1 SNHLY, CDR2 FYNNEI. This CDR3 spans 15 amino acids. The whole variable domain, filled in from reference TRBV2 and TRBJ1-1, reads EPEVTQTPSHQVTQMGQEVILRCVPISNHLYFYWYRQILGQKVEFLVSFYNNEISEKSEIFDDQFSVERPDGSNFTLKIRSTKLEDSAMYFCASKARALMNTEAFFGQGTRLTVV.